The 27 T cell receptor beta chains presented below share a single source sample, sequenced in a study of post-analysis software for immune sequencing data. Study results and limitations: Compared with controls, patients had more of about 5 TRBV segments, including TRBV5-6, TRBV5-1 and TRBV20-1.

Their antigen targets remain unknown. Tagging with unique molecular identifiers was a feature of the TCR beta cDNA libraries. Via MiXCR, TCRdb re-called the PCR reads, giving one row per CDR3 protein. The data contain 820,000 or so distinct CDR3 sequences, under 70% of them seen just once; the ten biggest clones take up approximately 4.5%. Material: blood. Source of these receptors: a girl aged 10 to 17 with multiple sclerosis.

The chain has TRBV11-2 and TRBJ2-5, with 9 nucleotides matching TRBD2. V trimming: 2 bases; J trimming: 2 bases; junction bases outside the gene matches: 3. CDR1 is SGHAT, CDR2 FQNNGV, per germline. The CDR3 contains 15 residues. This CDR3 is CASSLRLAEQETQYF. CDR3 DNA: TGTGCCAGCAGCTTAAGACTAGCGGAGCAAGAGACCCAGTACTTC.

V is TRBV5-1 and J is TRBJ2-7; D possibly corresponds to TRBD1 (5 bases). The V and J ends lost 4 bases and 0 bases respectively, with 14 bases between them. The germline V gene has CDR1 SGHRS and CDR2 YFSETQ. The CDR3 covers 15 residues. In DNA, the CDR3 is TGCGCCAGCAGCGAGGACACACCTTCCTCCTACGAGCAGTACTTC. Translated, it gives CASSEDTPSSYEQYF.

The V gene is TRBV10-3, the J gene TRBJ2-4; D ambiguous. The tail of the sequence fits TRBJ2-7 better, so the J call may be wrong. The CDR3 covers 14 residues. Germline assignment: CDR1 ENHRY and CDR2 SYGVKD. The CDR3 spells CAIRGPGGAYEQYF. CDR3 bases: TGTGCCATCAGGGGCCCGGGCGGAGCCTACGAGCAGTACTTC.

There are a few counts of this clonotype. The V and J genes are TRBV30 and TRBJ2-5; weak D call: TRBD1 (5 bases). The J call could be wrong; TRBJ2-7 is a better fit for the DNA end. The CDR3 totals 13 residues. Germline V gene data show CDR1 as GTSNPN and CDR2 as SVGIG (reference sequence). DNA for the CDR3: TGTGCCTGGACCTGGCAGGGTGGTTTCGAGCAGTACTTC. Amino acid sequence: CAWTWQGGFEQYF.

This clonotype was counted between two and nine times. The chain has TRBV20-1 and TRBJ2-5, with D possibly matching TRBD1 (5 bases). The assigned J gene may be wrong: the sequence end matches TRBJ2-7 better. The CDR3 has 14 residues. Germline CDR1 is DFQATT and CDR2 is SNEGSKA (reference sequence). The chain's CDR3 is CSARERRGIDEQYF. The CDR3 nucleotides read TGCAGTGCTAGAGAGCGAAGGGGTATCGACGAGCAGTACTTC.

The V and J genes are TRBV6-5 and TRBJ2-3; D remains unclear. Germline loops: CDR1 MNHEY, CDR2 SVGAGI. Trimming removed 0 bases at V and 5 bases at J, with 6 bases between. The length of the CDR3 is 13 residues. The CDR3 reads CASSYSVKDTQYF. In DNA, the CDR3 is TGTGCCAGCAGTTACTCGGTCAAAGATACGCAGTATTTT.

The chain is built from TRBV4-1 and TRBJ1-2; 8 bases are a match to TRBD1. Germline loops: CDR1 MGHRA, CDR2 YSYEKL. This CDR3 comprises 15 residues. Germline trimming cut 1 base from V and 3 bases from J; bases unmatched to any gene: 4. CDR3 region: CASSQGQGSYYGYTF. Written as DNA, the CDR3 is TGCGCCAGCAGCCAAGGACAGGGGAGTTACTATGGCTACACCTTC.

This clonotype occurred a few times. V usage is TRBV29-1 and J usage is TRBJ2-6, with D tentatively TRBD1 (6 bases). The CDR3 is 13 amino acids. From germline, CDR1 is SQVTM and CDR2 ANQGSEA. Trimming pared 4 bases from V and 4 bases from J, leaving 8 bases between. CDR3 loop: CSVGTAGANVLTF. The CDR3 nucleotides are TGCAGCGTTGGGACAGCCGGGGCCAACGTCCTGACTTTC.

This sequence joins TRBV4-1 and TRBJ2-5; D is tentatively TRBD1 or TRBD2 (6 bases each). The end of the DNA aligns better with TRBJ2-7, so the J call may be wrong. This CDR3 is built from 19 residues. Germline V gene sequence: CDR1 MGHRA, CDR2 YSYEKL. CDR3 coding DNA: TGCGCCAGCAGCCAGCTTATGGGGGTAGGAGGGGGGTTCCATTACGAGCAGTACTTC. Translation gives CASSQLMGVGGGFHYEQYF.

The chain links TRBV10-3 to TRBJ2-5; maybe TRBD2 (6 bases). The germline V and J ends were trimmed by 2 bases and 4 bases, with 11 bases remaining between them. In germline, CDR1 is ENHRY, CDR2 SYGVKD. This CDR3 is 14 amino acids long. CDR3 protein: CAISEKEGPETQYF. The CDR3 coding sequence is TGTGCCATCAGTGAGAAGGAGGGTCCAGAGACCCAGTACTTC.

V and J are TRBV12-3 or TRBV12-4 and TRBJ2-5; D possibly corresponds to TRBD2 (6 bases). The germline V and J ends were trimmed by 6 bases and 4 bases, with 15 bases remaining between them. The length of the CDR3 is 14 residues. CDR3 sequence: CASRGRWEAETQYF. The CDR3 region has the DNA TGTGCCAGCAGGGGACGTTGGGAGGCAGAGACCCAGTACTTC.

The V and J genes are TRBV12-3 or TRBV12-4 and TRBJ2-7; the match to TRBD1 covers 10 bases. The CDR3 is 13 residues long. V was clipped by 6 bases and J by 5 bases; unmatched bases: 4. The CDR3 protein is CASRRQGADEQYF. The CDR3 DNA follows: TGTGCCAGCAGACGACAGGGGGCTGACGAGCAGTACTTC.

The table lists this clonotype with a few counts. This chain uses TRBV5-1 with TRBJ2-5, with a tentative D call TRBD1 (5 bases). Per germline, CDR1 SGHRS and CDR2 YFSETQ. The V and J ends lost 4 bases and 0 bases respectively, with 10 bases between them. The CDR3 consists of 14 residues. Here the CDR3 DNA reads TGCGCCAGCAGCCCCCAGGGTCACCAAGAGACCCAGTACTTC. It translates to CASSPQGHQETQYF.

This chain connects TRBV6-5 to TRBJ2-1; the match to TRBD2 covers 7 bases. CDR1 is MNHEY, CDR2 SVGAGI, per germline. J gave up 4 bases and V 6 bases, and 12 bases lay outside the gene matches. The CDR3 loop spans 16 amino acids. The CDR3: CASRSSRAGEYNEQFF. The CDR3 DNA follows: TGTGCCAGCAGAAGTTCTCGGGCGGGGGAGTACAATGAGCAGTTCTTC.

The rearrangement links TRBV7-3 to TRBJ1-5; D is uncertain. The germline V gene has CDR1 SGHTA and CDR2 FQGTGA. V lost 11 bases, J lost 0 bases, and 14 bases lay in between. This CDR3 spans 14 amino acids. CDR3 amino acids: CARLDKYSNQPQHF. In DNA form, the CDR3 reads TGTGCCCGATTAGACAAATATAGCAATCAGCCCCAGCATTTT.

This clonotype was recorded many times. The chain combines TRBV5-1 with TRBJ2-1; D assignment may be TRBD1 or TRBD2 (5 bases each). Germline V gene lookup returns CDR1 SGHRS and CDR2 YFSETQ. Trimming stripped 0 bases from V and 6 bases from J, with 16 bases between. CDR3 size: 16 residues. This CDR3 reads CASSLGSSWGTNEQFF. CDR3 nucleotide sequence: TGCGCCAGCAGCTTGGGTAGTTCTTGGGGGACCAATGAGCAGTTCTTC.

This clonotype has just a few counts. The chain has TRBV7-8 and TRBJ2-7; no clear D gene. V was pared by 3 bases and J by 2 bases, with 17 bases between. Germline V gene sequence: CDR1 SGHVS, CDR2 FQNEAQ. This CDR3 comprises 16 residues. The CDR3 region has the DNA TGTGCCAGCAGCTTGGCCAGGTCGGCTACTCCCTACGAGCAGTACTTC. Protein sequence: CASSLARSATPYEQYF.

The chain employs TRBV12-3 or TRBV12-4 and TRBJ2-2; the match to TRBD2 covers 7 bases. V lost 7 bases to trimming and J lost 7 bases; unmatched junction nucleotides: 9. The CDR3 covers 14 residues. In DNA form, the CDR3 reads TGTGCCAGCACCACGGGGAGGGTCCGCGGGGAGCTGTTTTTT. Amino acid sequence: CASTTGRVRGELFF.

The rearrangement links TRBV4-1 to TRBJ2-6, with D possibly being TRBD1 or TRBD2 (5 bases each). Per germline, CDR1 MGHRA and CDR2 YSYEKL. The CDR3 is 15 residues long. Trimming shortened V by 1 base and J by 2 bases, and 6 bases separated the two germline ends. CDR3 DNA: TGCGCCAGCAGCCAAGGAGGGGCTGGGGCCAACGTCCTGACTTTC. It is translated as CASSQGGAGANVLTF.

The chain links TRBV7-9 to TRBJ2-3; 12 bases are a match to TRBD2. Germline CDR1 SEHNR, CDR2 FQNEAQ (reference sequence). Germline trimming cut 3 bases from V and 1 base from J; bases unmatched to any gene: 5. The CDR3 extends over 17 amino acids. The CDR3 reads CASSFSRTSGGTDTQYF. CDR3 in DNA: TGTGCCAGCAGCTTCTCACGGACTAGCGGGGGCACAGATACGCAGTATTTT.

The rearrangement uses TRBV20-1 and TRBJ1-2; 7 bases line up with TRBD1. The V gene's germline CDR1 is DFQATT and CDR2 SNEGSKA (reference sequence). Trimming took 5 bases from V and 4 from J; bases not matched to a gene: 7. The CDR3 consists of 13 residues. In DNA, the CDR3 is TGCAGTGCTGTGACAGGGATGGGCTATGGCTACACCTTC. The encoded protein is CSAVTGMGYGYTF.

CDR3 sequence reads: CASSLKPGLVISEQFF. The CDR3 DNA reads TGTGCCAGCAGCTTAAAACCGGGACTAGTAATCAGCGAGCAGTTCTTC. The chain couples TRBV7-8 to TRBJ2-1, with 8 bases lining up with TRBD2. The CDR3 length is 16 residues. Germline loops: CDR1 SGHVS, CDR2 FQNEAQ. V shed 2 bases and J 10 bases; nucleotides not matched to a gene: 13.

This chain uses TRBV30 with TRBJ2-5; D tentatively reads TRBD1 or TRBD2 (5 bases each). The V end lost 5 bases, the J end lost 4 bases, and 17 bases lay between the germline ends. The V gene's germline CDR1 is GTSNPN and CDR2 SVGIG (reference sequence). The CDR3 has 14 amino acids. The CDR3 sequence: CAWEGTGRGETQYF. The CDR3 coding sequence is TGTGCCTGGGAGGGTACGGGAAGGGGAGAGACCCAGTACTTC.

This chain links TRBV29-1 with TRBJ1-1, with 7 bases matching TRBD1. The CDR3 has 14 amino acids. V shed 5 bases and J 0 bases; nucleotides not matched to a gene: 6. CDR1 is SQVTM, CDR2 ANQGSEA, per germline. For the CDR3, the DNA is TGCAGCGTTCTAGACAGGGCGGTGAACACTGAAGCTTTCTTT. It encodes CSVLDRAVNTEAFF. Filled out from reference TRBV29-1 and TRBJ1-1, the complete variable domain reads SAVISQKPSRDICQRGTSLTIQCQVDSQVTMMFWYRQQPGQSLTLIATANQGSEATYESGFVIDKFPISRPNLTFSTLTVSNMSPEDSSIYLCSVLDRAVNTEAFFGQGTRLTVV.

The chain recombines TRBV7-7 with TRBJ2-1, with unresolved D. V was cut by 3 bases and J by 3 bases, with 6 bases left in between. In germline, CDR1 is SSHAT, CDR2 FNYEAQ (reference sequence). The CDR3 extends over 13 amino acids. Written as DNA, the CDR3 is TGTGCCAGCAGCTTGGGTTTCTACAATGAGCAGTTCTTC. This codes for CASSLGFYNEQFF.

This clonotype was seen more than once but under ten times. J is TRBJ2-5 and V is TRBV29-1; 11 bases are a match to TRBD1. The germline V gene encodes CDR1 SQVTM and CDR2 ANQGSEA. Trimming at V came to 0 bases and at J to 5 bases, leaving 2 bases not matched to a gene. The CDR3 length is 14 residues. The DNA for the CDR3 is TGCAGCGTTGAAGATCGGGACAGGGGGGAGACCCAGTACTTC. Protein sequence: CSVEDRDRGETQYF.

The V and J genes are TRBV3-1 and TRBJ1-2, with TRBD1 matching over 9 bases. Trimming at V came to 0 bases and at J to 4 bases, leaving 6 bases not matched to a gene. The CDR3 is 16 amino acids. Looked up from germline, CDR1 is LGHDT and CDR2 is YNNKEL (reference sequence). The CDR3 spells CASSQDVATGGYGYTF. The CDR3 coding sequence is TGTGCCAGCAGCCAAGATGTGGCGACAGGGGGCTATGGCTACACCTTC.